The 15 T cell receptor beta chains below all came from one sample that was sequenced in a study of blood T cell repertoires in COVID-19. TCRdb's table, derived via immunoSEQ multiplex PCR, lists solely in-frame clones and lacks some. The data contain about 190,000 clones, roughly 82% of them singletons. The sample was peripheral blood. These receptors all stem from a woman in her sixties or seventies with COVID-19, enrolled during active disease.

This clone has more than one count but fewer than ten. This rearrangement joins TRBV6-5 to TRBJ2-1, with 9 bases that match TRBD2. CDR1 and CDR2 (germline): MNHEY, SVGAGI. The trim removed 1 base at V and 13 bases at J, leaving 5 bases unmatched. The CDR3 sequence is 13 residues long. CDR3 sequence (DNA): TGTGCCAGCAGTTACTGGCGGGAGGGGGGTCAGTTCTTC. Amino acids: CASSYWREGGQFF.

The chain carries TRBV19 and TRBJ1-5; 12 bases are shared with TRBD1. The CDR3 covers 16 residues. Germline V gene data show CDR1 as LNHDA and CDR2 as SQIVND (reference sequence). Germline trimming cut 4 bases from V and 6 bases from J; bases unmatched to any gene: 7. The CDR3 spells CASSNTGTGGLQPQHF. The CDR3 coding sequence is TGTGCCAGTAGTAACACCGGGACAGGGGGCCTTCAGCCCCAGCATTTT.

This chain uses TRBV5-1 with TRBJ1-2; D remains ambiguous. Trimming left V 1 base short and J 8 bases short, with 12 bases between. Per the germline V gene, CDR1 is SGHRS and CDR2 is YFSETQ. CDR3 length: 13 amino acids. The CDR3 protein is CASSLTLPGGYTF. In DNA, the CDR3 is TGCGCCAGCAGCTTGACCTTGCCGGGAGGCTACACCTTC. Full variable domain (remainder filled in from reference TRBV5-1 and TRBJ1-2): KAGVTQTPRYLIKTRGQQVTLSCSPISGHRSVSWYQQTPGQGLQFLFEYFSETQRNKGNFPGRFSGRQFSNSRSEMNVSTLELGDSALYLCASSLTLPGGYTFGSGTRLTVV.

The chain combines TRBV6-5 with TRBJ1-1; 9 nucleotides match TRBD1. V dropped 4 bases and J dropped 4; count of bases not matched to a gene: 7. Germline V gives CDR1 MNHEY, CDR2 SVGAGI. This CDR3 spans 15 amino acids. The DNA for the CDR3 is TGTGCCAGCAGTTTCCGGGACAGGGTGAGCACTGAAGCTTTCTTT. Its translation is CASSFRDRVSTEAFF.

This clone was found a few times. This rearrangement joins TRBV28 to TRBJ2-7; 10 positions match TRBD1. The germline CDR1 and CDR2 sequences are MDHEN and SYDVKM. V lost 4 bases to trimming and J lost 4 bases; unmatched junction nucleotides: 4. The CDR3 totals 14 residues. The CDR3 protein is CASSSDRGRYEQYF. The CDR3 DNA follows: TGTGCCAGCAGTTCTGACAGGGGGCGGTACGAGCAGTACTTC.

The chain carries TRBV28 and TRBJ1-2; 12 bases match TRBD1. J lost 1 base, V lost 6 bases, and 15 bases had no gene match. This CDR3 has 19 amino acids. The V gene's germline CDR1 is MDHEN and CDR2 SYDVKM. The chain's CDR3 is CASSSGGTGGDFFNYGYTF. For the CDR3, the DNA is TGTGCCAGCAGCTCTGGCGGGACAGGGGGCGATTTTTTTAACTATGGCTACACCTTC.

The chain recombines TRBV5-1 with TRBJ1-2; D is perhaps TRBD1 (5 bases). Looked up from germline, CDR1 is SGHRS and CDR2 is YFSETQ. This CDR3 region has 17 residues. Trimming took 4 bases from V and 1 from J, leaving 20 bases between them. This chain's CDR3 is CASSQSTGLGSNYGYTF. The CDR3 DNA follows: TGCGCCAGCAGCCAGTCCACAGGTCTGGGAAGTAACTATGGCTACACCTTC.

The V and J genes are TRBV5-5 and TRBJ1-1; 8 bases line up with TRBD1. The germline gives CDR1 SGHKS, CDR2 YYEKEE (reference sequence). V shed 3 bases and J 5 bases; nucleotides not matched to a gene: 9. The CDR3 extends over 15 amino acids. The CDR3 loop reads CASSSWTGTGTEAFF. DNA of the CDR3: TGTGCCAGCAGCTCCTGGACAGGGACGGGAACTGAAGCTTTCTTT.

The J gene is TRBJ2-3, the V gene TRBV5-1; TRBD1 is a possible D gene (5 bases). The germline V and J ends were trimmed by 0 bases and 4 bases, with 15 bases remaining between them. Germline CDR1 and CDR2: SGHRS and YFSETQ. The CDR3 extends over 16 amino acids. DNA of the CDR3: TGCGCCAGCAGCTTGGAGGGGTCCGCTACCTCAGATACGCAGTATTTT. Protein sequence: CASSLEGSATSDTQYF.

The chain is built from TRBV14 and TRBJ1-2; weak D call: TRBD1 (5 bases). V gave up 4 bases and J gave up 2 bases, with 8 bases separating them. This CDR3 contains 13 residues. Germline CDR1 SGHDN, CDR2 FVKESK. CDR3 sequence: CASSRQGNYGYTF. Here the CDR3 DNA reads TGTGCCAGCAGCCGGCAGGGAAACTATGGCTACACCTTC.

The gene calls are TRBV11-2 and TRBJ1-1; D is perhaps TRBD1 (5 bases). The CDR3 extends over 15 amino acids. The germline V gene encodes CDR1 SGHAT and CDR2 FQNNGV. Deletions cut 1 base from V and 5 bases from J, with 14 bases between. The CDR3 loop reads CASSLGGAGGTEAFF. The CDR3 DNA follows: TGTGCCAGCAGCTTAGGGGGTGCCGGGGGGACTGAAGCTTTCTTT.

The genes are TRBV2 and TRBJ2-1; TRBD2 might be the D (6 bases). Germline V lookup: CDR1 SNHLY, CDR2 FYNNEI. This CDR3 spans 12 amino acids. The germline V and J ends were trimmed by 0 bases and 9 bases, with 6 bases remaining between them. As DNA, the CDR3 is TGTGCCAGCAGTGAAGCCGGGAGTGAGCAGTTCTTC. It specifies CASSEAGSEQFF.

V is TRBV28 and J is TRBJ1-1; 8 nucleotides agree with TRBD1. The CDR3 extends over 14 amino acids. Looked up from germline, CDR1 is MDHEN and CDR2 is SYDVKM. Trimming cost V 8 bases and J 0 bases; bases outside gene matches: 5. CDR3 bases: TGTGCCAGCGCGACAGGGGTAATGAACACTGAAGCTTTCTTT. This codes for CASATGVMNTEAFF.

The chain carries TRBV11-2 and TRBJ1-2; 7 bases agree with TRBD1. There are 16 residues in the CDR3. V lost 5 bases, J lost 0 bases, and 9 bases stayed unmatched. Germline CDR1 and CDR2: SGHAT and FQNNGV. The CDR3 nucleotides are TGTGCCAGCAGCCCCGAAGGACAGGTGGCTAACTATGGCTACACCTTC. It codes for CASSPEGQVANYGYTF.

This clone has only a few counts. The chain carries TRBV5-1 and TRBJ2-3; tentative D call: TRBD1 (5 bases). Germline CDR1 and CDR2: SGHRS and YFSETQ. The CDR3 runs to 15 residues. Between the trimmed V and J ends, which lost 4 bases and 0 bases, there was a span of 12 bases. The CDR3 protein is CASSQGLPSTDTQYF. The CDR3 nucleotides are TGCGCCAGCAGCCAGGGCCTACCGAGCACAGATACGCAGTATTTT.